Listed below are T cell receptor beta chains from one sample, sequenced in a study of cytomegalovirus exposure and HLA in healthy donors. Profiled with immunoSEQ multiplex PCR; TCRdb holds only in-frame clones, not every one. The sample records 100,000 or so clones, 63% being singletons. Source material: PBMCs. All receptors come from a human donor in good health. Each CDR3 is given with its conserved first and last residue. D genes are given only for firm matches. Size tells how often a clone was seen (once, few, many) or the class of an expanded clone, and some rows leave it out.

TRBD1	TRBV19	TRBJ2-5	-	CASSMTNRGLKETQYF	TGTGCCAGTAGTATGACGAACAGGGGGCTTAAAGAGACCCAGTACTTC
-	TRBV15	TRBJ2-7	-	CATSRGSVTLVNYEQYF	TGTGCCACCAGCAGAGGTTCCGTGACTTTAGTGAACTACGAGCAGTACTTC
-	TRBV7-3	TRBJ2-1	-	CASSLTSGSSNEQFF	TGTGCCAGCAGCTTAACTAGCGGATCCAGCAATGAGCAGTTCTTC
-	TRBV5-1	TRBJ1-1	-	CASSLIPNTEAFF	TGCGCCAGCAGCTTAATCCCTAACACTGAAGCTTTCTTT
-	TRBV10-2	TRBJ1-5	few	CASSSDSRNQPQHF	TGCGCCAGCAGTTCAGACAGCCGCAATCAGCCCCAGCATTTT
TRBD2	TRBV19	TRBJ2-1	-	CASSLPGLAASYNEQFF	TGTGCCAGTAGTCTCCCGGGACTAGCTGCTTCCTACAATGAGCAGTTCTTC
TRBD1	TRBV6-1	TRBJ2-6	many	CASSALTGGAGANVLTF	TGTGCCAGCAGTGCTCTCACAGGGGGCGCAGGGGCCAACGTCCTGACTTTC
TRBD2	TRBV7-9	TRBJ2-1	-	CASSFSQLAAYNEQFF	TGTGCCAGCAGCTTTTCCCAACTAGCGGCCTACAATGAGCAGTTCTTC
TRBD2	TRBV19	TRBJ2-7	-	CASSLTSGSSYEQYF	TGTGCCAGTAGCCTCACTAGCGGAAGCTCCTACGAGCAGTACTTC
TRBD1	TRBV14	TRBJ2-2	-	CASSQDRTGRIGELFF	TGTGCCAGCAGCCAAGATCGGACAGGGAGAATCGGGGAGCTGTTTTTT
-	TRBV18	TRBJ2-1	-	CASSPQTGYEQFF	TGTGCCAGCTCACCCCAAACAGGGTATGAGCAGTTCTTC
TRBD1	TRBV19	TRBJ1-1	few	CASSMGTVQAFF	TGTGCCAGTAGTATGGGGACAGTCCAAGCTTTCTTT
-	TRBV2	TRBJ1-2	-	CASSRTEDYGYTF	TGTGCCAGCAGCAGGACTGAGGACTATGGCTACACCTTC
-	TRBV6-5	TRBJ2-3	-	CASSDGSTDTQYF	TGTGCCAGCAGTGACGGGAGCACAGATACGCAGTATTTT
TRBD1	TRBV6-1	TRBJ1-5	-	CASSDETGVLQPQHF	TGTGCCAGCAGTGATGAGACAGGGGTATTACAGCCCCAGCATTTT
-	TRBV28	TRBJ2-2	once	CASSSTVRGTGELFF	TGTGCCAGCAGTTCGACGGTGCGGGGCACCGGGGAGCTGTTTTTT
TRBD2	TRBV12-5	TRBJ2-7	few	CASGPRPGLAIHEQYF	TGTGCTAGTGGTCCCCGGCCGGGACTAGCGATCCACGAGCAGTACTTC
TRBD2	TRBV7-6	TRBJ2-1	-	CASATGLSNEQFF	TGTGCCAGCGCCACGGGACTATCGAATGAGCAGTTCTTC
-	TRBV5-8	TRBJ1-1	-	CASSSLGLEAFF	TGTGCCAGCAGCTCACTCGGACTTGAAGCTTTCTTT
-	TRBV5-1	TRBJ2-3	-	CASSLGGLITDTQYF	TGCGCCAGCAGCTTGGGAGGCTTAATCACAGATACGCAGTATTTT
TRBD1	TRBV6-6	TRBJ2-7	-	CASSFGTARYEQYF	TGTGCCAGCAGTTTTGGGACAGCACGCTACGAGCAGTACTTC
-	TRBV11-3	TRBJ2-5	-	CASSLGRNQETQYF	TGTGCCAGCAGCTTGGGGCGGAACCAAGAGACCCAGTACTTC
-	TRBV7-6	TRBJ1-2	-	CASSLAPPQRLDYGYTF	TGTGCCAGCAGCTTAGCTCCACCACAGCGGCTCGACTATGGCTACACCTTC
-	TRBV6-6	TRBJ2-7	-	CASSPDRTVYEQYF	TGTGCCAGCAGCCCCGACAGGACTGTCTACGAGCAGTACTTC
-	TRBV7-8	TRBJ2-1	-	CASSPLPYGEQFF	TGTGCCAGCAGCCCCCTTCCATACGGTGAGCAGTTCTTC
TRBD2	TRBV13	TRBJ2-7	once	CASSFAGGTVYEQYF	TGTGCCAGCAGCTTCGCGGGAGGAACGGTATACGAGCAGTACTTC
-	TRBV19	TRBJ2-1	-	CASSVASDYNEQFF	TGTGCCAGTAGTGTGGCTAGCGACTACAATGAGCAGTTCTTC
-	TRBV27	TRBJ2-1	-	CASSFDRYNEQFF	TGTGCCAGCAGTTTCGACAGGTACAATGAGCAGTTCTTC
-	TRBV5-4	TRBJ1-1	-	CASRHNSGDEAFF	TGTGCCAGCAGACACAACAGCGGCGATGAAGCTTTCTTT
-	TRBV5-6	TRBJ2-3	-	CASLPGPRYTDTQYF	TGTGCCAGCCTCCCAGGGCCCCGCTACACAGATACGCAGTATTTT
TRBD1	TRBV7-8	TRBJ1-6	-	CASSLQGVSYNSPLHF	TGTGCCAGCAGCTTACAGGGGGTCTCCTATAATTCACCCCTCCACTTT
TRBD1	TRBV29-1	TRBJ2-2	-	CSVTGGTGELFF	TGCAGCGTGACAGGGGGCACCGGGGAGCTGTTTTTT
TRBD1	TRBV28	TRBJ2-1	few	CASSLGPTGYNEQFF	TGTGCCAGCAGTTTAGGACCGACAGGGTACAATGAGCAGTTCTTC
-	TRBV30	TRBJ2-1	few	CAWSVISGPYNEQFF	TGTGCCTGGAGTGTAATCAGCGGGCCTTACAATGAGCAGTTCTTC
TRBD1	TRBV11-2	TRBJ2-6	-	CASSQQGSGANVLTF	TGTGCCAGCAGCCAACAGGGGTCTGGGGCCAACGTCCTGACTTTC
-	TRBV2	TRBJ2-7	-	CASSDTSNSDEQYF	TGTGCCAGCAGCGACACTAGTAATAGCGACGAGCAGTACTTC
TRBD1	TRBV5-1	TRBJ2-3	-	CASSSRQGRNTQYF	TGCGCCAGCAGTAGTCGACAGGGGCGAAATACGCAGTATTTT
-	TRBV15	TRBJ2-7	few	CATSPPQGLREQYF	TGTGCCACCAGCCCTCCCCAGGGGCTGAGGGAGCAGTACTTC
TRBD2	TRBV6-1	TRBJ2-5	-	CASNLAGQETQYF	TGTGCCAGCAACCTAGCGGGACAAGAGACCCAGTACTTC
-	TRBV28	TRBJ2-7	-	CASGSGPYEQYF	TGTGCCAGCGGGAGCGGGCCTTACGAGCAGTACTTC
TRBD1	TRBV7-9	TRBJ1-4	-	CASSLAVGQPNEKLFF	TGTGCCAGCAGCTTAGCGGTGGGACAGCCTAATGAAAAACTGTTTTTT
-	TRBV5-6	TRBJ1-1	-	CASSLRGTVRTEAFF	TGTGCCAGCAGCTTGAGGGGGACCGTACGCACTGAAGCTTTCTTT
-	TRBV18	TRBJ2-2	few	CASSLPGLYPTGELFF	TGTGCCAGCTCACTCCCTGGACTATACCCTACCGGGGAGCTGTTTTTT
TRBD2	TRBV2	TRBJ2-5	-	CASRGLPGGTQYF	TGTGCCAGCAGAGGTCTCCCGGGGGGGACCCAGTACTTC
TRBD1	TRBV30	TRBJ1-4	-	CAGNRGPNEKLFF	TGTGCCGGGAACAGGGGTCCTAATGAAAAACTGTTTTTT
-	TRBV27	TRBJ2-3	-	CASSFIVEDTQYF	TGTGCCAGCAGTTTTATAGTTGAGGATACGCAGTATTTT
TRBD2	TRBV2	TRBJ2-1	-	CAGTLAGVNEQFF	TGTGCCGGCACCCTAGCGGGAGTGAATGAGCAGTTCTTC
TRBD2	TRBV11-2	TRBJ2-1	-	CASSPGLAGGVNEQFF	TGTGCCAGCAGCCCCGGACTAGCGGGAGGGGTAAATGAGCAGTTCTTC
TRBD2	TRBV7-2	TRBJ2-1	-	CASSFTLAGMNEQFF	TGTGCCAGCAGCTTCACTCTAGCGGGAATGAATGAGCAGTTCTTC
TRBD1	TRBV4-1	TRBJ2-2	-	CASSQMGTANTGELFF	TGCGCCAGCAGCCAAATGGGGACAGCGAACACCGGGGAGCTGTTTTTT
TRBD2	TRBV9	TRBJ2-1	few	CASSVEAGFGNEQFF	TGTGCCAGCAGCGTAGAAGCGGGATTCGGCAATGAGCAGTTCTTC
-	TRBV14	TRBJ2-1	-	CASSQVHGDYNEQFF	TGTGCCAGCAGCCAAGTGCATGGAGACTACAATGAGCAGTTCTTC
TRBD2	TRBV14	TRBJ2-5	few	CASSQGLAHQETQYF	TGTGCCAGCAGCCAAGGACTAGCGCATCAAGAGACCCAGTACTTC
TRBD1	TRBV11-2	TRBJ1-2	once	CASSHGTGGGYGYTF	TGTGCCAGCAGCCACGGGACAGGGGGCGGCTATGGCTACACCTTC